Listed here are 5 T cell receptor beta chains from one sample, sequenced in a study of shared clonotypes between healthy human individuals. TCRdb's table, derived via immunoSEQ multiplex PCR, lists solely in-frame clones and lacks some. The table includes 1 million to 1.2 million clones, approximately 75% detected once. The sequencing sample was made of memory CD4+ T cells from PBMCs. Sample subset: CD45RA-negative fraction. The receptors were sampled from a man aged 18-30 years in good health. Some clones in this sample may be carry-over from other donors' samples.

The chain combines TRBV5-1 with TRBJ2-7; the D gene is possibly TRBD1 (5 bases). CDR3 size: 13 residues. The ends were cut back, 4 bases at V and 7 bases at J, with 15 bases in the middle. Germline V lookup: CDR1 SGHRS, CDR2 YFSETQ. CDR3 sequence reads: CASSPDTSWEQYF. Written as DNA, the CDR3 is TGCGCCAGCAGCCCGGACACCTCTTGGGAGCAGTACTTC.

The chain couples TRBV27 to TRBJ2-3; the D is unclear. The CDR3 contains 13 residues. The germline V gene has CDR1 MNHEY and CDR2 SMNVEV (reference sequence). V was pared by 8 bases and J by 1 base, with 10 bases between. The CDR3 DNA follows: TGTGCCAGCGAGGATTCGGGCACAGATACGCAGTATTTT. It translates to CASEDSGTDTQYF.

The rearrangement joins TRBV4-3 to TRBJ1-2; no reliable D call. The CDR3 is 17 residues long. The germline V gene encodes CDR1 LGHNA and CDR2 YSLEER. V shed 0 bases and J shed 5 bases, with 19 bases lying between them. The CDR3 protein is CASSQDIRRTISYGYTF. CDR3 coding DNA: TGCGCCAGCAGCCAAGATATAAGAAGAACTATAAGTTATGGCTACACCTTC.

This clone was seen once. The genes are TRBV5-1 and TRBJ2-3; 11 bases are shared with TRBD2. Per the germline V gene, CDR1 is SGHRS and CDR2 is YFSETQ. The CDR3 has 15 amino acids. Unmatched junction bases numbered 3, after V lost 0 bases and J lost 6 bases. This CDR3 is CASSLEVAGGDTQYF. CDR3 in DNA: TGCGCCAGCAGCTTGGAGGTAGCGGGAGGGGATACGCAGTATTTT.

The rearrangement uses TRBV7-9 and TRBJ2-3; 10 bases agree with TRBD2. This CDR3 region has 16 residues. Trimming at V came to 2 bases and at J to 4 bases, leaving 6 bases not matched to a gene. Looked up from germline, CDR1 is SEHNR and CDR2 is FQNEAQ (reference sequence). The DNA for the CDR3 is TGTGCCAGCAGCTTATTAGCGGGAGGCCCGGCAGATACGCAGTATTTT. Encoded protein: CASSLLAGGPADTQYF.